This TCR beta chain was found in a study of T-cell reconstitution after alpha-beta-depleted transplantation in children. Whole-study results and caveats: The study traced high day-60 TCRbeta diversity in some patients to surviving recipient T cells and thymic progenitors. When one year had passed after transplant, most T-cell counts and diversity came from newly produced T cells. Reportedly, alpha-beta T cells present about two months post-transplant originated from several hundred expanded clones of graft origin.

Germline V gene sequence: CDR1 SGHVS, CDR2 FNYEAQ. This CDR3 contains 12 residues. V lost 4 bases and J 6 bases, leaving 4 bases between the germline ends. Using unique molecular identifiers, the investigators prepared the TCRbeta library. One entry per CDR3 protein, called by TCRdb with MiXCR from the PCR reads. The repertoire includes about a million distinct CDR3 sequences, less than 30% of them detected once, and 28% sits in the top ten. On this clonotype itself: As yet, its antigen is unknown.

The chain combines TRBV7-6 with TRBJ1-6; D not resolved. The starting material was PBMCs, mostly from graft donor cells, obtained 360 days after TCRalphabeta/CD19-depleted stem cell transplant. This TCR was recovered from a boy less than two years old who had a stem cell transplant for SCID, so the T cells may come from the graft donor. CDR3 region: CASSSGNSPLHF. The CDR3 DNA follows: TGTGCCAGCAGCTCCGGTAATTCACCCCTCCACTTT.